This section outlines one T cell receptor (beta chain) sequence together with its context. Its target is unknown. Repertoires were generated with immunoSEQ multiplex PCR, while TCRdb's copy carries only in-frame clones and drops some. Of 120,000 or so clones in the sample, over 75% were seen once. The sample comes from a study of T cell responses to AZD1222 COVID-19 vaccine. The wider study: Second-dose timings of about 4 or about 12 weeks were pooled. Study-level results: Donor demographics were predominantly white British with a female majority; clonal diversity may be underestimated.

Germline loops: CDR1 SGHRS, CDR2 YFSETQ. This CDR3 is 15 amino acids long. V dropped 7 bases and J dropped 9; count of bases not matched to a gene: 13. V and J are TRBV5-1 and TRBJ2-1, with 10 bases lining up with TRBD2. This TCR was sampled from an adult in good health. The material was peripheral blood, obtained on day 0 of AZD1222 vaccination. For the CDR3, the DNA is TGCGCCAGCTATAGGACTAGCGGAGCCGAGGGTGAGCAGTTCTTC. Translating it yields CASYRTSGAEGEQFF.